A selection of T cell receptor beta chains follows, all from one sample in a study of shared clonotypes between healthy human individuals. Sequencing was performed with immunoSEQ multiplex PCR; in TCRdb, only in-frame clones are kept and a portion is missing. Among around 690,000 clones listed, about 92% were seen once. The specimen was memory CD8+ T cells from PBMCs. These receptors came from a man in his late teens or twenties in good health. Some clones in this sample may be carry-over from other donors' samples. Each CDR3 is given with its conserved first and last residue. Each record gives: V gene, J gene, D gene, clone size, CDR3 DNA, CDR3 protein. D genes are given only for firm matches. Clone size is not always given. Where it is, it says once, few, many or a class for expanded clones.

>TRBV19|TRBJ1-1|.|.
TGTGCCAGTAGTGAGTACGGGGTAACTGAAGCTTTCTTT
CASSEYGVTEAFF
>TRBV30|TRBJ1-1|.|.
TGTGCCTGTCCAGGCGGGACCGATACCTTGAACACTGAAGCTTTCTTT
CACPGGTDTLNTEAFF
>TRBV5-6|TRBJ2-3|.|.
TGTGCCAGCAGCTTCGTCAGGGCGACAGATACGCAGTATTTT
CASSFVRATDTQYF
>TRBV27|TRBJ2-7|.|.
TGTGCCAGCAGTTTAATGGTTCTTGGTGGAAAATACGAGCAGTACTTC
CASSLMVLGGKYEQYF
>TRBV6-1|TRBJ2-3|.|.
TGTGCCAGCAGTGAACCACTAGCTCCGACCACAGATACGCAGTATTTT
CASSEPLAPTTDTQYF
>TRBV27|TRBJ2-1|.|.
TGTGCCAGCAGTCTCCGACAGGTTCGGGACAATGAGCAGTTCTTC
CASSLRQVRDNEQFF
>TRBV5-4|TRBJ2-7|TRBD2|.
TGTGCCAGCAGCTTGGTAGCGGGAGGGCCCTCCAACGAGCAGTACTTC
CASSLVAGGPSNEQYF
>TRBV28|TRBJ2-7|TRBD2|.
TGTGCCAGCAGCCCGTGGACTAGCGGCCTCTACGAGCAGTACTTC
CASSPWTSGLYEQYF
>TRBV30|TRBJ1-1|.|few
TGTGCCTGGAGTGTACTGGGGGGCACTGAAGCTTTCTTT
CAWSVLGGTEAFF
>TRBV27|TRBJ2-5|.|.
TGTGCCAGCAGTTTATCAGCAGGGATCCAAGAGACCCAGTACTTC
CASSLSAGIQETQYF
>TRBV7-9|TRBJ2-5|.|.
TGTGCCAGCAGCCCAACAGGGGAGACCCAGTACTTC
CASSPTGETQYF
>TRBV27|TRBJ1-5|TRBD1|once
TGTGCCAGCAGTCGACAGGGGCTAGGCCCCAATCAGCCCCAGCATTTT
CASSRQGLGPNQPQHF
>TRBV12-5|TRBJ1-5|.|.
TGTGCTAGTGGTCCGACGGACAGTCCCAATCAGCCCCAGCATTTT
CASGPTDSPNQPQHF
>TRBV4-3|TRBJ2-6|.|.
TGCGCCAGCAGCCAAGACTGGCCGGGGGCCAACGTCCTGACTTTC
CASSQDWPGANVLTF
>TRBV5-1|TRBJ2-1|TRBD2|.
TGCGCCAGCAGCTTGACTAGCGGGAGTGGCAATGAGCAGTTCTTC
CASSLTSGSGNEQFF
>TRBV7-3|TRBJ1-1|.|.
TGTGCCAGCAGCTTATACCTGGGCACTGAAGCTTTCTTT
CASSLYLGTEAFF
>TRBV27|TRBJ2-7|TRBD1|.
TGTGCCAGCAGTTCTTACTTACAGGGGGCCAATGGGTACGAGCAGTACTTC
CASSSYLQGANGYEQYF
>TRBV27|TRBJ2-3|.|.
TGTGCCAGCAGTTTAATTTACGTTGCAGATACGCAGTATTTT
CASSLIYVADTQYF
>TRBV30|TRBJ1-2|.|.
TGTGCCTGGAGTCCCATCGGAGGCGACTATGGCTACACCTTC
CAWSPIGGDYGYTF
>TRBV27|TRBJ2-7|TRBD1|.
TGTGCCAGCAGTTTATGGACAGGGGGAATCTACGAGCAGTACTTC
CASSLWTGGIYEQYF
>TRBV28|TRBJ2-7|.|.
TGTGCCAGCAGTTGGGGACGGGGTCCCGAATACGAGCAGTACTTC
CASSWGRGPEYEQYF
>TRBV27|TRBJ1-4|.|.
TGTGCCAGCAGTTTATCCATAGCAGGGGCAACTAATGAAAAACTGTTTTTT
CASSLSIAGATNEKLFF
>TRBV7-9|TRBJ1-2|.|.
TGTGCCAGCAGCTTAGGGGTCGGCGGCTACACCTTC
CASSLGVGGYTF
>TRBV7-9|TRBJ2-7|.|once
TGTGCCAGCAGCTTCGTCTCCTACGAGCAGTACTTC
CASSFVSYEQYF
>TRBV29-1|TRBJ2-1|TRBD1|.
TGCAGCGTCAGGGGACAGGGACGCGAGCAGTTCTTC
CSVRGQGREQFF
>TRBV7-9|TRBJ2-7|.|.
TGTGCCAGCAGCTCACCCGGGACTGCCTACGAGCAGTACTTC
CASSSPGTAYEQYF
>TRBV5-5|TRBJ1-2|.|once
TGTGCCAGCAGCCCCAGGGGCCTAGACTATGGCTACACCTTC
CASSPRGLDYGYTF
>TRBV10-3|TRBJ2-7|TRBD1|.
TGTGCCATCAGCCTCCTGAGGGACAGCTCCTACGAGCAGTACTTC
CAISLLRDSSYEQYF
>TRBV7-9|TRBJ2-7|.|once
TGTGCCAGCAGTCGACCGGGGGACGAGCAGTACTTC
CASSRPGDEQYF
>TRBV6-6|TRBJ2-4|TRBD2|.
TGTGCCAGCACGGCGGGAGGGAACATTCAGTACTTC
CASTAGGNIQYF
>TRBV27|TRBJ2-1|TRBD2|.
TGTGCCAGCAGTTCCCACTCCACCGGGCCGCCCGGGGGGGATGAGCAGTTCTTC
CASSSHSTGPPGGDEQFF
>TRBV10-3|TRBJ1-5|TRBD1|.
TGTGCCATCAGCGAGTGGGGACAGGGCCATATGAGCAATCAGCCCCAGCATTTT
CAISEWGQGHMSNQPQHF
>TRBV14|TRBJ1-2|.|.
TGTGCCAGCAGCCCACCCGGACAGAACTATGGCTACACCTTC
CASSPPGQNYGYTF
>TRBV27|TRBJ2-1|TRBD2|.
TGTGCCAGCGGGCTAGCGGGTTCCAATGAGCAGTTCTTC
CASGLAGSNEQFF
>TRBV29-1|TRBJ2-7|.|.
TGCAGCGTTCTGGGGGAGTCGGTGTACGAGCAGTACTTC
CSVLGESVYEQYF
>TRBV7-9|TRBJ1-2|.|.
TGTGCCAGCGGACTTTCTCTAGATGAGGGCTATGGCTACACCTTC
CASGLSLDEGYGYTF
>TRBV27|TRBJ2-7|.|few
TGTGCCAGCAGTTTATCCGACAACTACGAGCAGTACTTC
CASSLSDNYEQYF
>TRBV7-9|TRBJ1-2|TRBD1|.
TGTGCCAGCAGCTCGACAGGGGGTCATAGTGGCTACACCTTC
CASSSTGGHSGYTF
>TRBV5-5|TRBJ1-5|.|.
TGTGCCAGCAGCTTGACAGGGCGCAATAGCAATCAGCCCCAGCATTTT
CASSLTGRNSNQPQHF
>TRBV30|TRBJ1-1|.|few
TGTGCCTGGAGTGCACTGGGGGACACTGAAGCTTTCTTT
CAWSALGDTEAFF
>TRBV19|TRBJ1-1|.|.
TGTGCCAGTATTCCGACAGACTTCACTGAAGCTTTCTTT
CASIPTDFTEAFF
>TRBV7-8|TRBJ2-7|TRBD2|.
TGTGCCAGCAGCCTTCAAGCGGGAGGGCTCAACGAGCAGTACTTC
CASSLQAGGLNEQYF
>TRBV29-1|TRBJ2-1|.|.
TGCAGCGTGGACAGCTCCTACAATGAGCAGTTCTTC
CSVDSSYNEQFF